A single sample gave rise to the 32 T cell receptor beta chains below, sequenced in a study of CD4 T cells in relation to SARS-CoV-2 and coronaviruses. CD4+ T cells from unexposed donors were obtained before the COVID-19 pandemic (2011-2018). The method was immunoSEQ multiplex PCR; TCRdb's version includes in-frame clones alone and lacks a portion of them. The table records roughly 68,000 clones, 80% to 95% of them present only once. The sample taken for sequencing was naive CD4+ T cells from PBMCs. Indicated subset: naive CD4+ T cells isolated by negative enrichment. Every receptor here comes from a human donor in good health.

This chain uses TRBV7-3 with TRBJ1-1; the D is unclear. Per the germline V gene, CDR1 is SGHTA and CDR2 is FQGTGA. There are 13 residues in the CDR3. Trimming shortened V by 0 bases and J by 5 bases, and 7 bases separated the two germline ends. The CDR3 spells CASSLTRGTEAFF. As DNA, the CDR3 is TGTGCCAGCAGCTTAACGCGAGGGACTGAAGCTTTCTTT.

The CDR3, as DNA: TGTGCCAGCAAACTTGGGACGGCGAACACTGAAGCTTTCTTT. Protein product: CASKLGTANTEAFF. The chain employs TRBV7-3 and TRBJ1-1; a possible D gene is TRBD1 (5 bases). The CDR3 totals 14 residues. The germline V gene has CDR1 SGHTA and CDR2 FQGTGA. V lost 7 bases to trimming and J lost 1 base, with 13 bases between them.

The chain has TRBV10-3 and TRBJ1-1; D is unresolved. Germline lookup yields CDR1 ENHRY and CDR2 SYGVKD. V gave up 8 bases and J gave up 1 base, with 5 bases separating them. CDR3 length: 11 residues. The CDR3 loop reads CAIQANTEAFF. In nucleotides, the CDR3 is TGTGCCATCCAGGCGAACACTGAAGCTTTCTTT.

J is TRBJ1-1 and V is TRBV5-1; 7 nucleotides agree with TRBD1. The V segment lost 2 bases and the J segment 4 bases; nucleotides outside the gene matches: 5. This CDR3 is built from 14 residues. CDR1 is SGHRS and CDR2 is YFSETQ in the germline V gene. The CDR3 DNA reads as TGCGCCAGCAGCTTACAGGGGTACGGCACTGAAGCTTTCTTT. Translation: CASSLQGYGTEAFF. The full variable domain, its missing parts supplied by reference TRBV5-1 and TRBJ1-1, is KAGVTQTPRYLIKTRGQQVTLSCSPISGHRSVSWYQQTPGQGLQFLFEYFSETQRNKGNFPGRFSGRQFSNSRSEMNVSTLELGDSALYLCASSLQGYGTEAFFGQGTRLTVV.

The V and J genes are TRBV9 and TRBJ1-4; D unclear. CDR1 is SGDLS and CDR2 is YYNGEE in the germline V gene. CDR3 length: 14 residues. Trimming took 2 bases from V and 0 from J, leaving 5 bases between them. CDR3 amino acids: CASSVAATNEKLFF. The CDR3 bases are TGTGCCAGCAGCGTGGCCGCAACTAATGAAAAACTGTTTTTT. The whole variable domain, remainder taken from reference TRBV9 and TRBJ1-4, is DSGVTQTPKHLITATGQRVTLRCSPRSGDLSVYWYQQSLDQGLQFLIQYYNGEERAKGNILERFSAQQFPDLHSELNLSSLELGDSALYFCASSVAATNEKLFFGSGTQLSVL.

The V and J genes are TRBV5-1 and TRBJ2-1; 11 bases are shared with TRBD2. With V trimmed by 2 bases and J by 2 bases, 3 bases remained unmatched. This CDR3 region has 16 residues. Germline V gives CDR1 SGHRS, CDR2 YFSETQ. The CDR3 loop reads CASSLLAGAPYNEQFF. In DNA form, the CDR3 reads TGCGCCAGCAGCTTACTAGCGGGAGCCCCCTACAATGAGCAGTTCTTC.

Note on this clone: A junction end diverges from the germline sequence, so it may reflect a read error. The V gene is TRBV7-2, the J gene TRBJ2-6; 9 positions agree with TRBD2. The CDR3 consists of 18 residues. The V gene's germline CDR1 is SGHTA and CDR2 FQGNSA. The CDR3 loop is CASSLAGTPFSGANVLTF. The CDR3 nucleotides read TGTGCCAGCAGCCTAGCGGGGACCCCTTTCTCTGGGGCCAACGTCCTGACTTTC.

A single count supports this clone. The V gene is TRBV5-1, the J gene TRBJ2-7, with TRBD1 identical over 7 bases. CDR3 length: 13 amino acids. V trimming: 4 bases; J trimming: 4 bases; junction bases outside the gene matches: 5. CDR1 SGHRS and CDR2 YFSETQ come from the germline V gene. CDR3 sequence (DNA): TGCGCCAGCAGCCCCGGGACAGCTTACGAGCAGTACTTC. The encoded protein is CASSPGTAYEQYF.

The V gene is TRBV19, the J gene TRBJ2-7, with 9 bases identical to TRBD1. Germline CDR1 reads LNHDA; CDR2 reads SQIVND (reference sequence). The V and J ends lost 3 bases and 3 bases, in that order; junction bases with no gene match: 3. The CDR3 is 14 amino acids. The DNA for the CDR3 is TGTGCCAGTAGTATCCGGGACAGGGTCTACGAGCAGTACTTC. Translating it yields CASSIRDRVYEQYF.

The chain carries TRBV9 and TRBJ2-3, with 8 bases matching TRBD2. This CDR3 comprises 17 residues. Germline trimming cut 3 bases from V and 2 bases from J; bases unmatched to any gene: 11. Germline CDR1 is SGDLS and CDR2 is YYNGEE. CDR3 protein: CASSARTSLGYTDTQYF. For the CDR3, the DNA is TGTGCCAGCAGCGCGCGGACTAGCCTGGGGTACACAGATACGCAGTATTTT.

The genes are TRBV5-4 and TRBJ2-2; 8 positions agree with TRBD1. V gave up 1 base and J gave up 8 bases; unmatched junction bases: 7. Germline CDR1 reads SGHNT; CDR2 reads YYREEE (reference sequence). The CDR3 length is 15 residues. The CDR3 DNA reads TGTGCCAGCAGCTTGAAGACAGGGGAAAGTGGGGAGCTGTTTTTT. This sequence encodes CASSLKTGESGELFF.

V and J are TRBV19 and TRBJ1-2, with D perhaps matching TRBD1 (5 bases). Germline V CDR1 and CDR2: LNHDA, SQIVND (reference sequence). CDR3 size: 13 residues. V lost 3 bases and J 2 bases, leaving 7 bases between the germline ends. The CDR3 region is CASSMPGNYGYTF. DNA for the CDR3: TGTGCCAGTAGTATGCCAGGGAACTATGGCTACACCTTC. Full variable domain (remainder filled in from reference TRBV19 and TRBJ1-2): DGGITQSPKYLFRKEGQNVTLSCEQNLNHDAMYWYRQDPGQGLRLIYYSQIVNDFQKGDIAEGYSVSREKKESFPLTVTSAQKNPTAFYLCASSMPGNYGYTFGSGTRLTVV.

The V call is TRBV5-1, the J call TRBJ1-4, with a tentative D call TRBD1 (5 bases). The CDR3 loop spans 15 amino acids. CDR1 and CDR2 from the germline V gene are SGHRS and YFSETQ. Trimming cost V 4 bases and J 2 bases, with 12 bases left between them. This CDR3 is CASSPGAGTNEKLFF. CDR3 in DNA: TGCGCCAGCAGCCCAGGAGCAGGGACTAATGAAAAACTGTTTTTT. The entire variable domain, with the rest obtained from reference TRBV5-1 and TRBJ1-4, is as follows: KAGVTQTPRYLIKTRGQQVTLSCSPISGHRSVSWYQQTPGQGLQFLFEYFSETQRNKGNFPGRFSGRQFSNSRSEMNVSTLELGDSALYLCASSPGAGTNEKLFFGSGTQLSVL.

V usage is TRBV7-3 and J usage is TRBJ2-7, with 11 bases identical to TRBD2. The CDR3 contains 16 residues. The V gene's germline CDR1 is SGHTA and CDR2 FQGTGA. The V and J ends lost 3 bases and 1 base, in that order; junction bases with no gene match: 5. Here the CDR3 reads CASSLAGTSGSYEQYF. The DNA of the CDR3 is TGTGCCAGCAGCTTGGCCGGGACTAGCGGTTCCTACGAGCAGTACTTC.

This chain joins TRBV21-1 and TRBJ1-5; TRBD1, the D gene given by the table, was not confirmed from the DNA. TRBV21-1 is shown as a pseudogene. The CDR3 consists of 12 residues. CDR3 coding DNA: TGTGCCAGCACGTACAGGGTTCAGCCCCAGCATTTT. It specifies CASTYRVQPQHF.

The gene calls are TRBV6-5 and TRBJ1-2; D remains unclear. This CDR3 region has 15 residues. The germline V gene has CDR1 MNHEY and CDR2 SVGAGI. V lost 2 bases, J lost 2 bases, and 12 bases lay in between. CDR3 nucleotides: TGTGCCAGCAGTTACCTGAAGCTCGAGAACTATGGCTACACCTTC. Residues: CASSYLKLENYGYTF.

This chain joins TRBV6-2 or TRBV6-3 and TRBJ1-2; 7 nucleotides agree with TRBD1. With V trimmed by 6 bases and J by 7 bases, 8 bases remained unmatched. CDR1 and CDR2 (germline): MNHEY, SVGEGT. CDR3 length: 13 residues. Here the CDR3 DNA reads TGTGCCAGCAGCAGACAGGGAAGAAGTGGCTACACCTTC. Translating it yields CASSRQGRSGYTF.

CDR3 protein: CASTIGSGKLFF. CDR3 nucleotide sequence: TGTGCCAGTACCATAGGCTCGGGAAAACTGTTTTTT. This chain links TRBV19 with TRBJ1-4; no clear D gene. The CDR3 extends over 12 amino acids. Germline V lookup: CDR1 LNHDA, CDR2 SQIVND (reference sequence). Trimming left V 7 bases short and J 10 bases short, with 13 bases between. The full variable domain, its missing parts supplied by reference TRBV19 and TRBJ1-4, is DGGITQSPKYLFRKEGQNVTLSCEQNLNHDAMYWYRQDPGQGLRLIYYSQIVNDFQKGDIAEGYSVSREKKESFPLTVTSAQKNPTAFYLCASTIGSGKLFFGSGTQLSVL.

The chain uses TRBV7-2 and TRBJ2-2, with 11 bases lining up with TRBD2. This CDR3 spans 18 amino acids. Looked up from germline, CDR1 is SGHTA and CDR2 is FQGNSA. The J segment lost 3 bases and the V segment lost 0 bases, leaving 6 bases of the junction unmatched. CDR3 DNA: TGTGCCAGCAGCTTAGCCCTAGCGGGGGGACAGGACACCGGGGAGCTGTTTTTT. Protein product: CASSLALAGGQDTGELFF.

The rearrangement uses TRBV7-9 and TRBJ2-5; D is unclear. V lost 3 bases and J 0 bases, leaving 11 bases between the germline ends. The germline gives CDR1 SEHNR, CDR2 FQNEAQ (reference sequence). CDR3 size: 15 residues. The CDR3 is CASSFFSQYQETQYF. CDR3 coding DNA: TGTGCCAGCAGCTTCTTCTCACAGTACCAAGAGACCCAGTACTTC.

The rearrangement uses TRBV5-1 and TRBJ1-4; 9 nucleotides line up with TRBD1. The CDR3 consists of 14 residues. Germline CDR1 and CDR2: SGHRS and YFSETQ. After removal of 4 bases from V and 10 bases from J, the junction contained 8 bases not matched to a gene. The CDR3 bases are TGCGCCAGCAGCAGGGGACAGGGAGGAGGAAAACTGTTTTTT. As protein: CASSRGQGGGKLFF. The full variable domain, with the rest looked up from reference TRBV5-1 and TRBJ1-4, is KAGVTQTPRYLIKTRGQQVTLSCSPISGHRSVSWYQQTPGQGLQFLFEYFSETQRNKGNFPGRFSGRQFSNSRSEMNVSTLELGDSALYLCASSRGQGGGKLFFGSGTQLSVL.

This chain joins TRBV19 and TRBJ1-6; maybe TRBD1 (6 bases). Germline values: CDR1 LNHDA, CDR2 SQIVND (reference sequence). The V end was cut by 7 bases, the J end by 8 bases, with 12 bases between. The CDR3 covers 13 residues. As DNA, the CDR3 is TGTGCCAGTAAGGAACAGGGCTATTCACCCCTCCACTTT. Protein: CASKEQGYSPLHF.

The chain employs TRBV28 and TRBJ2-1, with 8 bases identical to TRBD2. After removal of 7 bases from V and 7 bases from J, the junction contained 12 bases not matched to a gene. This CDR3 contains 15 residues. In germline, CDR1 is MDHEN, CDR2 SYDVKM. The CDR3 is CASTIGVAGWNEQFF. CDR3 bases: TGTGCCAGCACCATCGGGGTAGCGGGATGGAATGAGCAGTTCTTC.

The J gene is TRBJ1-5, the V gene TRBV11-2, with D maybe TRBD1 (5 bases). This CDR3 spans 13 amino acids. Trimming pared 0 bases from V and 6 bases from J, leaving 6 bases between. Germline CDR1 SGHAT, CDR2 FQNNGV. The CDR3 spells CASSLEGVQPQHF. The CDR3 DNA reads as TGTGCCAGCAGCTTAGAAGGGGTTCAGCCCCAGCATTTT.

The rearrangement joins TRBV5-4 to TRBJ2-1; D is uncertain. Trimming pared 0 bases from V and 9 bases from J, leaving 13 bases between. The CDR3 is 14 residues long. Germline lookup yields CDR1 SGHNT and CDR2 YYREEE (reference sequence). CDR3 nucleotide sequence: TGTGCCAGCAGCTTGGTAGAGGTAACGGGTGAGCAGTTCTTC. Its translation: CASSLVEVTGEQFF.

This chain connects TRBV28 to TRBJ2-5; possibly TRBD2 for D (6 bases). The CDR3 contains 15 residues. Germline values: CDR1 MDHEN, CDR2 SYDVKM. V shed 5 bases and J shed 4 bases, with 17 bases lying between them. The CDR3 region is CASSPPGVGRETQYF. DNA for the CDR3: TGTGCCAGCAGTCCGCCGGGAGTAGGGCGAGAGACCCAGTACTTC.

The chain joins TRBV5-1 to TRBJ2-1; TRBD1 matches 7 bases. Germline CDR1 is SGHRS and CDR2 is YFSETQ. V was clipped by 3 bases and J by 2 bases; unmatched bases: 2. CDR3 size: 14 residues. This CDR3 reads CASSSGQTYNEQFF. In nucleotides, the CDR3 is TGCGCCAGCAGCTCGGGACAGACCTACAATGAGCAGTTCTTC.

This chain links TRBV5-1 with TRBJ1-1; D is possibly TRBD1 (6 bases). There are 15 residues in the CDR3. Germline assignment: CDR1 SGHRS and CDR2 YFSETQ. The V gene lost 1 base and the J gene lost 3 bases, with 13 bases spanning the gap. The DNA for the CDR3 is TGCGCCAGCAGCTTGTTGGGGGGCAGGGACACTGAAGCTTTCTTT. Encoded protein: CASSLLGGRDTEAFF.

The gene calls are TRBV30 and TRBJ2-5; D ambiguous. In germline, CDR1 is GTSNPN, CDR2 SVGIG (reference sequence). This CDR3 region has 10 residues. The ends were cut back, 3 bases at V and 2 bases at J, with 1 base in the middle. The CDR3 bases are TGTGCCTGGAGACAAGAGACCCAGTACTTC. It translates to CAWRQETQYF.

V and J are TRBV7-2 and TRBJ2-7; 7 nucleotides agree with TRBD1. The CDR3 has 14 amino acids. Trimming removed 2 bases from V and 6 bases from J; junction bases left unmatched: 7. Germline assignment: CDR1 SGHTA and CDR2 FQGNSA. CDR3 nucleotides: TGTGCCAGCAGCTTAAGACAGGGTGAGGGCGAGCAGTACTTC. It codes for CASSLRQGEGEQYF.

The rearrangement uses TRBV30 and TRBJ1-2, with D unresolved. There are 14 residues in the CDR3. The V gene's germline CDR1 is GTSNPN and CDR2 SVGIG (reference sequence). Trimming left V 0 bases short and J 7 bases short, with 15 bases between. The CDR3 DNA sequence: TGTGCCTGGAGTGTATTTTTAGGGTCTCTTGGCTACACCTTC. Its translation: CAWSVFLGSLGYTF.

The CDR3 coding sequence is TGCGCCAGCAGCTTGGCCGACGGGGGAGGAGAGCAGTACTTC. Its translation is CASSLADGGGEQYF. This chain joins TRBV5-1 and TRBJ2-7, with D possibly matching TRBD2 (6 bases). The V end was cut by 0 bases, the J end by 7 bases, with 14 bases between. CDR3 length: 14 residues. Germline assignment: CDR1 SGHRS and CDR2 YFSETQ.